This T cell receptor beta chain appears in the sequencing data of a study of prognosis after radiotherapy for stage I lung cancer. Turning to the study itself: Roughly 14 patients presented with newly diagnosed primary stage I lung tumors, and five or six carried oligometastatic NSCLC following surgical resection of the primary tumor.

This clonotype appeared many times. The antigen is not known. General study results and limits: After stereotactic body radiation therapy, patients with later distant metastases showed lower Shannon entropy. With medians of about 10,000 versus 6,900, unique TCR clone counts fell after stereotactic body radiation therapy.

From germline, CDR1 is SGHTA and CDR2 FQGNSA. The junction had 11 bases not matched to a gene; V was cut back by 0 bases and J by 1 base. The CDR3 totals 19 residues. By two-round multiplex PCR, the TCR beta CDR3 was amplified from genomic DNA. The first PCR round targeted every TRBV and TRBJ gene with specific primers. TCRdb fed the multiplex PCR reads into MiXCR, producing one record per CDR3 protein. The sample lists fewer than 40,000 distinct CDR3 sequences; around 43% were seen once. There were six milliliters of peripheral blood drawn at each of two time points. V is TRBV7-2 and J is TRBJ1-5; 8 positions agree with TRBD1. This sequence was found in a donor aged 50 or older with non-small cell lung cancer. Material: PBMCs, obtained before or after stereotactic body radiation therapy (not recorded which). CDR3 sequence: CASSLASQGAIGSNQPQHF. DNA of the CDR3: TGTGCCAGCAGCTTAGCTTCGCAGGGGGCAATTGGGAGCAATCAGCCCCAGCATTTT.